Given below is one T cell receptor beta chain in context. Its antigen is unidentified. Full-length variable regions came from constant-region reverse primers plus semi-nested Nested Universal Primer A PCR. MiXCR was run by TCRdb on the 5' RACE reads, yielding one entry per CDR3 protein. Of 35,000 to 50,000 distinct CDR3 sequences in the sample, roughly a fifth are singletons; the top ten hold roughly 3.7%. Study-wide results and limits: Larger-cohort validation covered only one TCR beta V-J rearrangement. In terms of TCR gene usage, tumor memory CD4+ T cells clustered together with blood and lymph node memory CD4+ cells, as well as with lymph node naive CD4+ cells. Tumor-infiltrating Treg TCR alpha and beta sequences overlapped most with tumor naive CD4+ T cells, then blood naive.

The junction had 11 bases not matched to a gene; V was cut back by 6 bases and J by 6 bases. The CDR3 contains 16 residues. Germline V gene lookup returns CDR1 MDHEN and CDR2 SYDVKM. Cells sorted as Tregs were CD4+, CD25+ and CD127-/low. The chain has TRBV28 and TRBJ1-5, with TRBD1 identical over 10 bases. Input material: Tregs sorted from blood. The TCR comes from a female donor with breast cancer. The CDR3 loop is CASRLPGTGVFQPQHF. CDR3 nucleotides: TGTGCCAGCAGGTTACCCGGGACAGGGGTTTTTCAGCCCCAGCATTTT.